This T cell receptor (beta chain) came from a study of blood T cell repertoires in COVID-19. Study summary: Material from acute and convalescent COVID-19 was sourced from the United States, Italy and Spain.

CDR3 size: 15 residues. Germline assignment: CDR1 SGDLS and CDR2 YYNGEE. Trimming cost V 4 bases and J 5 bases; bases outside gene matches: 11. Participants, roughly 18 to 100 years old, spanned around 25 US areas. Clinical history reported by participants formed the basis on which cohorts were assigned. Assay used: immunoSEQ multiplex PCR; TCRdb lists only in-frame clones, some missing. This table has 110,000 to 150,000 clones, approximately 84% appearing once. The genes are TRBV9 and TRBJ1-1; 7 nucleotides line up with TRBD1. Sequenced input: PBMCs or T cells enriched from blood (not recorded which). The sequence derives from a man aged 35-49 years with acute COVID-19. The CDR3 protein is CASSTTRQGRTEAFF. The CDR3 DNA is TGTGCCAGCAGCACTACAAGACAGGGACGGACTGAAGCTTTCTTT.